The clone carrying this T cell receptor beta chain was seen repeatedly, ten times or more. The antigen remains unidentified. One end of the junction fails to match germline, which may point to a read error. The data are from a study of human T cells and chemical hapten exposure. Overall study findings and caveats: Counts of expanded TCRs (at PT1) showed a positive correlation with patch test score.

Germline V lookup: CDR1 DFQATT, CDR2 SNEGSKA (reference sequence). This CDR3 is 14 amino acids long. Indicated time point: patch test 2, 6 weeks after DPC sensitization. Specified treatment: therapeutic diphenylcyclopropenone sensitization with weekly scalp DPC. Each CDR3 protein is one row after TCRdb ran MiXCR on the RACE reads. The table has some 82,000 distinct CDR3 sequences, 6% to 8.5% seen once; the top ten hold 1.3%. The chain carries TRBV20-1 and TRBJ2-7, with 10 bases identical to TRBD1. The sequences come from whole blood, collected in connection with sensitization to the hapten diphenylcyclopropenone (DPC). The sequence derives from a woman in her 30s with alopecia areata. Some clones in this sample may be carry-over from other donors' samples. CDR3 loop: CSARPPGQGKPILF. CDR3 coding DNA: TGCAGTGCTAGACCGCCGGGACAGGGGAAGCCCATACTCTTC.